The subject of this entry is one T cell receptor (beta chain). The antigen is not known. The study ran its PCR with 60 Vbeta and 13 Jbeta primers. Profiled with immunoSEQ multiplex PCR; TCRdb holds only in-frame clones, not every one. Seen here are approximately 88,000 clones, under 85% observed once, and the top ten hold more than 1.3%. The V end was cut by 5 bases, the J end by 0 bases, with 11 bases between. Germline V gene data show CDR1 as SNHLY and CDR2 as FYNNEI. This CDR3 is built from 14 residues. The record originates from a study of cytomegalovirus exposure and HLA in healthy donors. Study-wide results and limits: In a later analysis, TCR association rates varied by HLA locus: DRB1 most, HLA-C fewest. For most TCR beta V segments, an earlier analysis put the productive rate at about 90% or about 30% of the time.

The sample was PBMCs. The sequence derives from a male donor in good health and CMV-seronegative. This chain connects TRBV2 to TRBJ2-7; D not resolved. The CDR3 region is CASSFRRSSYEQYF. DNA of the CDR3: TGTGCCAGCAGTTTCAGGCGAAGCTCCTACGAGCAGTACTTC.